These 25 T cell receptor beta chains share one sample of origin, sequenced in a study of T cell repertoires in cytomegalovirus infection. TCRdb itself ran the reads through MiXCR, one entry per CDR3 protein. The table shows approximately 990,000 distinct CDR3 sequences, with around 31% occurring only once. Their antigens are not known. This sample comprised cultured CD8+ T cells from PBMCs, obtained from culture after CMV antigen stimulation. The receptors stem from a human donor in good health (CMV status not recorded). Some clones in this sample may be carry-over from other donors' samples.

V gene TRBV7-2 combines with J gene TRBJ1-3; D might be TRBD1 (6 bases). CDR1 SGHTA and CDR2 FQGNSA come from the germline V gene. V was trimmed by 5 bases and J by 5 bases, leaving 16 bases between them. CDR3 length equals 15 residues. The CDR3 DNA reads TGTGCCAGCAGCCGCATCGCAGGGGTCCGAAACACCATATATTTT. Residues: CASSRIAGVRNTIYF.

The chain links TRBV18 to TRBJ1-6; 9 nucleotides align to TRBD1. The CDR3 has 17 residues. Germline CDR1 reads KGHSH; CDR2 reads LQKENI. After removal of 2 bases from V and 8 bases from J, the junction contained 10 bases not matched to a gene. CDR3 region: CASSPTGQGDGDSPLHF. CDR3 DNA sequence: TGTGCCAGCTCACCAACGGGACAGGGAGACGGGGATTCACCCCTCCACTTT.

This clonotype was detected a few times. One end of the junction is discordant with germline, which a read error may explain. The V call is TRBV4-1, the J call TRBJ2-4; TRBD2 might be the D (5 bases). The CDR3 has 14 amino acids. The germline CDR1 and CDR2 sequences are MGHRA and YSYEKL. CDR3 in DNA: TGTGCCAGCAGAGGACTTGCAGAATGGGACATTCAGTACTTC. Its translation is CASRGLAEWDIQYF.

The chain carries TRBV12-3 or TRBV12-4 and TRBJ2-3; TRBD2 matches at 7 bases. The V and J ends lost 4 bases and 3 bases, in that order; junction bases with no gene match: 4. This CDR3 has 14 residues. This CDR3 is CASSSSGRTDTQYF. The CDR3 nucleotides are TGTGCCAGCAGTTCTAGCGGCCGGACAGATACGCAGTATTTT.

This clonotype has a handful of counts. The gene calls are TRBV7-9 and TRBJ2-1, with 11 bases matching TRBD2. The ends lost 2 bases at V and 9 bases at J; junction bases unmatched: 12. The CDR3 covers 17 residues. Germline values: CDR1 SEHNR, CDR2 FQNEAQ (reference sequence). Here the CDR3 reads CASSLSASGGPLSEQFF. In nucleotides, the CDR3 is TGTGCCAGCAGCTTAAGCGCTAGCGGGGGGCCGCTTTCTGAGCAGTTCTTC.

The rearrangement joins TRBV29-1 to TRBJ2-3; tentatively, D is TRBD2 (6 bases). The ends were cut back, 6 bases at V and 3 bases at J, with 10 bases in the middle. Germline loops: CDR1 SQVTM, CDR2 ANQGSEA. This CDR3 is 12 amino acids long. The DNA of the CDR3 is TGCAGCGTCCAAGGGACTACAGATACGCAGTATTTT. Residues: CSVQGTTDTQYF.

For the CDR3, the DNA is TGTGCCAGTAGTATCGTCCCAAGAAATCAGCCCCAGCATTTT. This translates into CASSIVPRNQPQHF. The rearrangement uses TRBV19 and TRBJ1-5; D call uncertain. Germline CDR1 and CDR2: LNHDA and SQIVND (reference sequence). CDR3 size: 14 residues. The germline V and J ends were trimmed by 3 bases and 4 bases, with 10 bases remaining between them.

Many counts were recorded for this clonotype. The chain combines TRBV19 with TRBJ1-2; TRBD1 aligns across 7 bases. Germline V lookup: CDR1 LNHDA, CDR2 SQIVND (reference sequence). V lost 6 bases, J lost 4 bases, and 5 bases stayed unmatched. The CDR3 runs to 13 residues. The CDR3 is CASSKGQIYGYTF. Here the CDR3 DNA reads TGTGCCAGTAGCAAGGGACAGATCTATGGCTACACCTTC. The variable domain in full, completed from reference TRBV19 and TRBJ1-2, reads DGGITQSPKYLFRKEGQNVTLSCEQNLNHDAMYWYRQDPGQGLRLIYYSQIVNDFQKGDIAEGYSVSREKKESFPLTVTSAQKNPTAFYLCASSKGQIYGYTFGSGTRLTVV.

This clonotype has more than one count but fewer than ten. V gene TRBV10-2 combines with J gene TRBJ1-2, with D possibly matching TRBD1 (6 bases). This CDR3 region has 14 residues. Germline lookup yields CDR1 WSHSY and CDR2 SAAADI. Trimming left V 4 bases short and J 2 bases short, with 11 bases between. In DNA, the CDR3 is TGCGCCAGCAGTGCAAGGACAGCCAACTATGGCTACACCTTC. Its protein product is CASSARTANYGYTF.

This chain joins TRBV29-1 and TRBJ2-7; 9 positions agree with TRBD1. V trimming: 4 bases; J trimming: 3 bases; junction bases outside the gene matches: 13. The CDR3 has 16 residues. Germline CDR1 is SQVTM and CDR2 is ANQGSEA. Here the CDR3 reads CSVVTGGSTDHYEQYV. In DNA form, the CDR3 reads TGCAGCGTTGTCACAGGGGGCTCTACCGACCACTACGAGCAGTACGTC.

The rearrangement joins TRBV9 to TRBJ2-7; 8 positions match TRBD2. V shed 0 bases, J shed 4 bases, and the junction held 9 bases outside the gene matches. In germline, CDR1 is SGDLS, CDR2 YYNGEE. The CDR3 has 16 amino acids. CDR3 nucleotide sequence: TGTGCCAGCAGCGTAGCTACGGGGGGGCCGGTTTACGAGCAGTACTTC. Amino acid sequence: CASSVATGGPVYEQYF.

This clonotype has a count of ten or more. The V call is TRBV7-8, the J call TRBJ2-3; D gene ambiguous. The germline V and J ends were trimmed by 3 bases and 2 bases, with 9 bases remaining between them. This CDR3 is 14 amino acids long. In germline, CDR1 is SGHVS, CDR2 FQNEAQ. CDR3 loop: CASSLYGFTDTQYF. The CDR3 nucleotides are TGTGCCAGCAGCTTGTACGGGTTCACAGATACGCAGTATTTT.

CDR3 nucleotide sequence: TGTGCCAGCAGCTCCCCGTTGGGCAGGGGGACGGCTGAAGCTTTCTTT. Protein product: CASSSPLGRGTAEAFF. This chain connects TRBV7-9 to TRBJ1-1; 7 bases agree with TRBD1. This CDR3 spans 16 amino acids. J lost 6 bases, V lost 4 bases, and 14 bases had no gene match. Looked up from germline, CDR1 is SEHNR and CDR2 is FQNEAQ (reference sequence).

This clonotype was observed a single time. This chain links TRBV5-1 with TRBJ2-7; weak D call: TRBD2 (5 bases). The CDR3 loop spans 16 amino acids. CDR1 SGHRS and CDR2 YFSETQ come from the germline V gene. Trimming removed 7 bases from V and 1 base from J, with 21 bases in between. The DNA of the CDR3 is TGCGCCAGCTCCTACCCGCGGGTAGGATCGTCCTACGAGCAGTACTTC. This translates into CASSYPRVGSSYEQYF.

The chain has TRBV27 and TRBJ1-2; D gene ambiguous. Trimming stripped 5 bases from V and 6 bases from J, with 10 bases between. Looked up from germline, CDR1 is MNHEY and CDR2 is SMNVEV (reference sequence). CDR3 length: 12 amino acids. CDR3 amino acids: CASSHGFDGYTF. The CDR3 DNA reads TGTGCCAGCAGTCACGGGTTCGATGGCTACACCTTC.

This clonotype was observed a few times. The V gene is TRBV2, the J gene TRBJ2-2; maybe TRBD2 (5 bases). V was pared by 9 bases and J by 7 bases, with 15 bases between. This CDR3 contains 13 residues. Germline-derived CDR1 and CDR2 are SNHLY and FYNNEI. This CDR3 reads CASIGGRNGELFF. CDR3 DNA: TGTGCCAGTATTGGCGGGCGTAACGGGGAGCTGTTTTTT. Combining the CDR3 with reference TRBV2 and TRBJ2-2 gives the whole variable domain EPEVTQTPSHQVTQMGQEVILRCVPISNHLYFYWYRQILGQKVEFLVSFYNNEISEKSEIFDDQFSVERPDGSNFTLKIRSTKLEDSAMYFCASIGGRNGELFFGEGSRLTVL.

The chain employs TRBV7-6 and TRBJ2-2; 7 bases are shared with TRBD1. Germline lookup yields CDR1 SGHVS and CDR2 FNYEAQ. V was clipped by 5 bases and J by 3 bases; unmatched bases: 9. This CDR3 has 16 amino acids. This CDR3 is CASSLTGNAYTGELFF. CDR3 DNA sequence: TGTGCCAGCAGCCTGACAGGGAATGCATACACCGGGGAGCTGTTTTTT.

This clonotype showed up just a few times. The gene calls are TRBV6-6 and TRBJ2-3; D is perhaps TRBD1 (6 bases). V was trimmed by 3 bases and J by 4 bases, leaving 17 bases between them. The CDR3 has 16 residues. Germline V CDR1 and CDR2: MNHNY, SVGAGI (reference sequence). This CDR3 reads CASSYSDSRPSDTQYF. The DNA for the CDR3 is TGTGCCAGCAGTTATTCGGACAGCCGACCTTCAGATACGCAGTATTTT.

This CDR3 is CASSYPTETQYF. The CDR3 DNA follows: TGTGCCAGCAGTTACCCGACAGAGACCCAGTACTTC. The chain carries TRBV6-2 or TRBV6-3 and TRBJ2-5; D call uncertain. Germline loops: CDR1 MNHEY, CDR2 SVGEGT. This CDR3 is built from 12 residues. Between the trimmed V and J ends, which lost 2 bases and 4 bases, there was a span of 5 bases.

V usage is TRBV5-4 and J usage is TRBJ1-1; D gene uncertain. Germline values: CDR1 SGHNT, CDR2 YYREEE (reference sequence). The CDR3 sequence is 13 residues long. V lost 5 bases to trimming and J lost 4 bases, with 12 bases between them. CDR3 in amino acids: CASSHRGGTEAFF. The CDR3 nucleotides read TGTGCCAGCAGTCACCGAGGTGGCACTGAAGCTTTCTTT.

The gene calls are TRBV12-3 or TRBV12-4 and TRBJ1-6; no clear D. The CDR3 spans 16 residues. Trimming removed 6 bases at V and 2 bases at J, with 14 bases between. The CDR3 DNA follows: TGTGCCAGCAGCCGCGAGAGGGCGGCCTATAATTCACCCCTCCACTTT. This gives the protein CASSRERAAYNSPLHF.

There are many counts of this clonotype. The chain couples TRBV7-6 to TRBJ2-1; 12 bases align to TRBD2. The germline gives CDR1 SGHVS, CDR2 FNYEAQ. The V and J ends lost 1 base and 1 base, in that order; junction bases with no gene match: 2. There are 17 residues in the CDR3. CDR3 sequence reads: CASSLVGTSGSYNEQFF. For the CDR3, the DNA is TGTGCCAGCAGCTTAGTAGGGACTAGCGGGTCCTACAATGAGCAGTTCTTC.

The V and J genes are TRBV28 and TRBJ1-2, with TRBD1 as a possible D gene (5 bases). Germline V lookup: CDR1 MDHEN, CDR2 SYDVKM. With 5 bases removed from V and 0 bases from J, the gap between germline ends came to 16 bases. CDR3 length: 16 residues. The CDR3 is CASSQDTVGANYGYTF. The CDR3 nucleotides read TGTGCCAGCAGTCAGGACACGGTGGGGGCTAACTATGGCTACACCTTC.

The chain employs TRBV27 and TRBJ1-1; TRBD1 matches 11 bases. The CDR3 runs 13 residues. Germline CDR1 is MNHEY and CDR2 is SMNVEV (reference sequence). Losses at the gene ends were 9 bases for V and 5 bases for J; bases not matched to a gene: 5. CDR3 protein: CASWTGGATEAFF. CDR3 nucleotides: TGTGCCAGTTGGACAGGGGGCGCGACTGAAGCTTTCTTT.

This clonotype has a handful of counts. V gene TRBV11-1 combines with J gene TRBJ2-3; 13 bases align to TRBD2. Germline CDR1 reads SGHAT; CDR2 reads FQDESV (reference sequence). This CDR3 contains 21 residues. Losses at the gene ends were 6 bases for V and 2 bases for J; bases not matched to a gene: 20. The CDR3 loop reads CASRRDEGLAGPIIYTDTQYF. The DNA for the CDR3 is TGTGCCAGCAGGCGCGACGAGGGACTAGCGGGGCCGATTATTTACACAGATACGCAGTATTTT.